This TCR beta chain was sequenced in a study of T cell changes during pregnancy in multiple sclerosis. Germline loops: CDR1 MNHEY, CDR2 SMNVEV (reference sequence). Germline trimming cut 5 bases from V and 3 bases from J; bases unmatched to any gene: 7. The CDR3 has 16 residues. This table comes from immunoSEQ multiplex PCR, and its TCRdb copy is limited to in-frame clones, with some not included. Here the sample spans tens of thousands of clones, around 90% being singletons. The origin of this receptor is a female donor with multiple sclerosis, enrolled in a pregnancy study. The V and J genes are TRBV27 and TRBJ2-2, with TRBD1 matching over 9 bases. The material sequenced was peripheral blood, taken in the third trimester of pregnancy. CDR3: CASSKGQGVYTGELFF. The CDR3 DNA is TGTGCCAGCAGTAAGGGACAGGGTGTTTACACCGGGGAGCTGTTTTTT.